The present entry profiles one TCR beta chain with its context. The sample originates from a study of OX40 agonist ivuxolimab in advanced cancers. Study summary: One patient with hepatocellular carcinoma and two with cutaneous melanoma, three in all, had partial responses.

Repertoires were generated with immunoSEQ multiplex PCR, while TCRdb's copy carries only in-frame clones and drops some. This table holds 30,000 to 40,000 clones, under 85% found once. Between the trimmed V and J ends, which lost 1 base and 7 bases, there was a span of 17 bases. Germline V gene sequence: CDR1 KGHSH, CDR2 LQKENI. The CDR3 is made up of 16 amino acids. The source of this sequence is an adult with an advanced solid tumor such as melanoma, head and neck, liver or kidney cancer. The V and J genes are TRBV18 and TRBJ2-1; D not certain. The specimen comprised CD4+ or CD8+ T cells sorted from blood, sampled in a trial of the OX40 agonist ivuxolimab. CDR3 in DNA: TGTGCCAGCTCACCACGTTACGACCAATCCTCGAATGAGCAGTTCTTC. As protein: CASSPRYDQSSNEQFF.